The 18 T cell receptor beta chains below come from one sample, sequenced in a study of blood T cell repertoires in COVID-19. The assay was immunoSEQ multiplex PCR, and TCRdb's table has in-frame clones only and misses some. The sample gives about 140,000 clones, about 72% of which show up once; approximately 11% is in the top ten. Sequencing was performed on peripheral blood. These receptors came from a man aged 55 to 70 who had recovered from COVID-19.

V is TRBV7-9 and J is TRBJ2-5; 10 bases match TRBD1. This CDR3 has 14 residues. Germline CDR1 and CDR2: SEHNR and FQNEAQ (reference sequence). V lost 8 bases, J lost 4 bases, and 7 bases stayed unmatched. The CDR3 DNA sequence: TGTGCCAGCGGGGGGACAGGGGTTCGAGAGACCCAGTACTTC. Translation: CASGGTGVRETQYF.

The V gene is TRBV29-1, the J gene TRBJ1-1; D is uncertain. Trimming took 3 bases from V and 1 from J, leaving 9 bases between them. The length of the CDR3 is 13 residues. The germline V gene has CDR1 SQVTM and CDR2 ANQGSEA. The CDR3 spells CSVEVARNTEAFF. In DNA, the CDR3 is TGCAGCGTTGAGGTTGCGAGGAACACTGAAGCTTTCTTT.

This chain links TRBV7-9 with TRBJ2-2, with 7 bases lining up with TRBD2. V lost 1 base to trimming and J lost 1 base; unmatched junction nucleotides: 3. This CDR3 region has 16 residues. The germline CDR1 and CDR2 sequences are SEHNR and FQNEAQ (reference sequence). In nucleotides, the CDR3 is TGTGCCAGCAGCTTAGAGGCTAGCGGGAACACCGGGGAGCTGTTTTTT. Its translation: CASSLEASGNTGELFF.

The chain has TRBV5-4 and TRBJ1-5; unclear D gene. Trimming took 2 bases from V and 0 from J, leaving 3 bases between them. Germline CDR1 and CDR2: SGHNT and YYREEE (reference sequence). There are 13 residues in the CDR3. In DNA form, the CDR3 reads TGTGCCAGCAGCTTCGGTAGCAATCAGCCCCAGCATTTT. Its translation: CASSFGSNQPQHF.

V is TRBV4-3 and J is TRBJ2-3; 7 nucleotides line up with TRBD2. With 0 bases clipped from V and 4 bases from J, the junction kept 7 bases outside the gene matches. This CDR3 has 16 amino acids. CDR1 is LGHNA and CDR2 is YSLEER in the germline V gene. CDR3: CASSQDTGGGADTQYF. The DNA of the CDR3 is TGCGCCAGCAGCCAAGATACGGGAGGAGGGGCAGATACGCAGTATTTT.

The V and J genes are TRBV20-1 and TRBJ1-6; D not resolved. Germline V lookup: CDR1 DFQATT, CDR2 SNEGSKA (reference sequence). V lost 5 bases, J lost 10 bases, and 6 bases lay in between. There are 10 residues in the CDR3. DNA of the CDR3: TGCAGTGCTGGTGTATCACCCCTCCACTTT. Translating it yields CSAGVSPLHF.

The V gene is TRBV11-2, the J gene TRBJ1-1; D perhaps matches TRBD1 (5 bases). Germline V gene lookup returns CDR1 SGHAT and CDR2 FQNNGV. This CDR3 has 14 residues. V lost 5 bases and J lost 7, with 17 bases in between. CDR3 region: CASSPQGGAGEAFF. The CDR3, as DNA: TGTGCCAGCAGCCCCCAAGGCGGGGCTGGTGAAGCTTTCTTT.

CDR3 sequence reads: CASSEAWGETNEKLFF. Here the CDR3 DNA reads TGTGCCAGCAGTGAAGCTTGGGGAGAAACTAATGAAAAACTGTTTTTT. The chain carries TRBV2 and TRBJ1-4, with no clear D. CDR1 and CDR2 from the germline V gene are SNHLY and FYNNEI. V lost 0 bases, J lost 1 base, and 9 bases lay in between. This CDR3 has 16 residues.

The chain recombines TRBV10-3 with TRBJ2-7; 11 bases agree with TRBD2. The CDR3 is 20 amino acids. The V gene's germline CDR1 is ENHRY and CDR2 SYGVKD. With V trimmed by 0 bases and J by 4 bases, 17 bases remained unmatched. DNA for the CDR3: TGTGCCATCAGTGAGTCTTGGGCTGAGACCAATCTAGCGGGAGGTTACGAGCAGTACTTC. Amino acids: CAISESWAETNLAGGYEQYF.

V usage is TRBV7-2 and J usage is TRBJ1-2, with 7 bases lining up with TRBD1. The CDR3 has 15 amino acids. The germline V gene encodes CDR1 SGHTA and CDR2 FQGNSA. After removal of 1 base from V and 4 bases from J, the junction contained 6 bases not matched to a gene. CDR3 bases: TGTGCCAGCAGCTTAGAGGGGGCGCCGGGCTATGGCTACACCTTC. It translates to CASSLEGAPGYGYTF. Based on the CDR3 plus reference TRBV7-2 and TRBJ1-2, the full variable domain is GAGVSQSPSNKVTEKGKDVELRCDPISGHTALYWYRQSLGQGLEFLIYFQGNSAPDKSGLPSDRFSAERTGGSVSTLTIQRTQQEDSAVYLCASSLEGAPGYGYTFGSGTRLTVV.

V and J are TRBV18 and TRBJ2-4; D possibly corresponds to TRBD1 (6 bases). This CDR3 is 16 amino acids long. V was cut by 3 bases and J by 2 bases, with 14 bases left in between. The germline V gene has CDR1 KGHSH and CDR2 LQKENI. CDR3 amino acids: CASSPGQGFPKNIQYF. In nucleotides, the CDR3 is TGTGCCAGCTCACCTGGGCAGGGGTTTCCCAAAAACATTCAGTACTTC.

The chain links TRBV19 to TRBJ2-5, with D maybe TRBD1 (5 bases). Trimming shortened V by 3 bases and J by 2 bases, and 7 bases separated the two germline ends. Germline V CDR1 and CDR2: LNHDA, SQIVND (reference sequence). There are 13 residues in the CDR3. The CDR3 here is CASSMDNQETQYF. In DNA, the CDR3 is TGTGCCAGTAGTATGGACAATCAAGAGACCCAGTACTTC.

This clone was counted only a few times. V and J are TRBV19 and TRBJ1-3; D not certain. The CDR3 loop spans 16 amino acids. V was trimmed by 6 bases and J by 2 bases, leaving 17 bases between them. Germline V gene lookup returns CDR1 LNHDA and CDR2 SQIVND (reference sequence). The CDR3 bases are TGTGCCAGTAGCTCCGGCCGGGTCGTGGCTGGAAACACCATATATTTT. Residues: CASSSGRVVAGNTIYF.

V is TRBV12-2 and J is TRBJ2-6; TRBD1 reflects the table's D call only, with no check against the DNA. TRBV12-2 is annotated as a pseudogene. This CDR3 region has 15 residues. DNA for the CDR3: TGTGCAAGTCGCTTACAGAACTCTGGGGCCAACGTCCTGACTTTC. Its protein product is CASRLQNSGANVLTF.

The V and J genes are TRBV19 and TRBJ1-1; D gene ambiguous. Per the germline V gene, CDR1 is LNHDA and CDR2 is SQIVND (reference sequence). This CDR3 region has 14 residues. The V end lost 3 bases, the J end lost 3 bases, and 11 bases lay between the germline ends. CDR3 sequence: CASSIRPRDTEAFF. Here the CDR3 DNA reads TGTGCCAGTAGTATCCGCCCGAGGGACACTGAAGCTTTCTTT.

The V and J genes are TRBV25-1 and TRBJ2-7; 8 positions agree with TRBD2. The CDR3 length is 14 residues. CDR1 is MGHDK and CDR2 is SYGVNS in the germline V gene. Germline trimming cut 8 bases from V and 2 bases from J; bases unmatched to any gene: 8. CDR3 protein: CASGREGGAYEQYF. The DNA for the CDR3 is TGTGCCAGCGGCCGGGAGGGGGGAGCCTACGAGCAGTACTTC.

The gene calls are TRBV3-1 (or the pseudogene TRBV3-2) and TRBJ2-7, with 7 bases matching TRBD2. The junction had 2 bases not matched to a gene; V was cut back by 4 bases and J by 2 bases. The CDR3 runs 13 residues. Germline CDR1 is LGHDT and CDR2 is YNNKEL (reference sequence). CDR3 sequence (DNA): TGTGCCAGCAGCCTAGCGGGCGCCTACGAGCAGTACTTC. Protein sequence: CASSLAGAYEQYF.

J is TRBJ2-7 and V is TRBV30; the D gene is possibly TRBD2 (6 bases). The V end lost 7 bases, the J end lost 4 bases, and 17 bases lay between the germline ends. This CDR3 has 13 residues. The germline gives CDR1 GTSNPN, CDR2 SVGIG (reference sequence). The CDR3 reads CAYAVGGYYEQYF. As DNA, the CDR3 is TGTGCCTACGCTGTGGGGGGTTATTACGAGCAGTACTTC.